This T cell receptor (beta chain) is from a study of blood T cells in healthy people across ages. With a J-beta primer mix and a sample-barcoded 5' primer, a second PCR ran roughly 6 to 11 cycles. MiXCR, applied by TCRdb to the 5' RACE reads, yields one record per CDR3 protein. The sample has 750,000 to 950,000 distinct CDR3 sequences; 25% to 30% are singletons. This clonotype has a count of ten or more. Unmatched junction bases numbered 9, after V lost 3 bases and J lost 9 bases. The CDR3 loop spans 15 amino acids. The germline V gene encodes CDR1 LNHNV and CDR2 YYDKDF (reference sequence). This sample also appeared in a second study, on T cells of mothers and their children.

Sequencing input: blood. V and J are TRBV15 and TRBJ2-1; the match to TRBD1 covers 9 bases. This TCR was recovered from a woman between 40 and 55 years old in good health. CDR3: CATSSPGQGPSEQFF. CDR3 DNA sequence: TGTGCCACCAGCAGCCCCGGACAGGGGCCTAGTGAGCAGTTCTTC.